Below, one T cell receptor beta chain is given with its context. The sample comes from a study of T cells in Graves' hyperthyroidism and ophthalmopathy. The trim removed 4 bases at V and 8 bases at J, leaving 13 bases unmatched. Germline V gives CDR1 KGHSH, CDR2 LQKENI. The CDR3 sequence is 16 residues long. Authors of the study amplified TCR beta CDR3 regions from RNA transcripts. HTBI primers were the set used in a first-round RT-PCR of the TCR CDR3. TCRdb called the multiplex PCR reads again in MiXCR, with one record for every CDR3 protein. The table has about 480,000 distinct CDR3 sequences, about 15% seen once.

This TCR came from a woman aged 18-29 years with Graves' hyperthyroidism. The gene calls are TRBV18 and TRBJ2-1; 8 bases are a match to TRBD2. The source material was blood. In nucleotides, the CDR3 is TGTGCCAGCTCACTCGCCGGGACTAGAGGAATCGATGAGCAGTTCTTC. Its translation is CASSLAGTRGIDEQFF.